This TCR beta chain was identified during a study of T cells and Merkel cell carcinoma outcomes (dated by TCRdb to the early 2020s). As for the study more broadly: The tumor T-cell repertoire, together with T-cell density, was examined as a predictor of clinical outcome in patients with Merkel cell carcinoma.

Here is what the overall study found, with its caveats: T-cell repertoire features combined with T-cell density were reported to predict clinical outcomes in Merkel cell carcinoma patients.

Of note for this clone: Its cognate antigen has yet to be identified. Base qualities were left out, and no much larger clone turns up one base away.

Library creation used the immunoSEQ multiplex PCR assay. This immuneACCESS table, as held by TCRdb, lists in-frame sequences with V and J called but not all clones. Of the missing ones, under half trace to an unresolved V gene in checked studies; the others have no known cause. Here the sample has more than 12,000 clones; roughly 92% occur a single time. The ten most abundant clones make up more than 1.5% of the sample. The CDR3, from cysteine to phenylalanine, totals 13 residues. Only the CDR3 region is kept as DNA, spanning 39 bases read in frame from base 1. Looking up the germline V gene (reference sequence) yields CDR1 SEHNR and CDR2 FQNEAQ. V is cut by 4 bases and J by 6 bases, and the space between the germline ends is 12 bases. Samples came from patients with Merkel cell carcinoma.

The source is a human donor with Merkel cell carcinoma. This chain is built from TRBV7-9 and TRBJ1-1; no D segment can be confidently identified. Material: tumor tissue from Merkel cell carcinoma. CDR3 protein: CASSSILFAEAFF. In nucleotides, the sequence is TGTGCCAGCAGCTCCATATTGTTCGCTGAAGCTTTCTTT.